Presented here are 24 T cell receptor beta chains from one specimen sequenced in a study of graft-versus-host responses after intestinal transplantation. Their antigens are not known. Profiling relied on immunoSEQ multiplex PCR, and the TCRdb table lists in-frame clones only, not all of them. Of under 150,000 clones in the sample, approximately 95% were seen once. The input for sequencing was unstimulated CD8+ T cells sorted from spleen or lymph node cells, taken before intestinal transplant. The receptors were sampled from a human donor who received an intestinal transplant.

The genes are TRBV9 and TRBJ1-5, with a tentative D call TRBD1 (5 bases). The CDR3 contains 14 residues. Deletions cut 3 bases from V and 4 bases from J, with 11 bases between. Looked up from germline, CDR1 is SGDLS and CDR2 is YYNGEE. In DNA, the CDR3 is TGTGCCAGCAGCGGGGACCTCGGAAATCAGCCCCAGCATTTT. This codes for CASSGDLGNQPQHF.

The chain is built from TRBV25-1 and TRBJ1-1; D is uncertain. Germline CDR1 MGHDK, CDR2 SYGVNS. The ends were cut back, 4 bases at V and 7 bases at J, with 13 bases in the middle. This CDR3 has 13 amino acids. As DNA, the CDR3 is TGTGCCAGCAGTGGGTCGACATGGGGTGAAGCTTTCTTT. This sequence encodes CASSGSTWGEAFF.

V and J are TRBV13 and TRBJ2-7; maybe TRBD2 (6 bases). Germline V gene data show CDR1 as PRHDT and CDR2 as FYEKMQ (reference sequence). The CDR3 contains 15 residues. V was shortened by 0 bases and J by 4 bases, with 13 bases between the two germline ends. The CDR3 DNA follows: TGTGCCAGCAGCTTAGGACGAGGGAGGTATTACGAGCAGTACTTC. Translating it yields CASSLGRGRYYEQYF.

J is TRBJ1-2 and V is TRBV4-1; 10 bases fit TRBD1. In germline, CDR1 is MGHRA, CDR2 YSYEKL. CDR3 length equals 15 residues. Trimming cost V 2 bases and J 2 bases; bases outside gene matches: 2. The CDR3 is CASSQRTGGNYGYTF. CDR3 coding DNA: TGCGCCAGCAGCCAACGGACAGGGGGGAACTATGGCTACACCTTC.

The CDR3, as DNA: TGTGCCAGCAGCTTGGGAGGTGGAAACACCATATATTTT. Its protein is CASSLGGGNTIYF. The genes are TRBV5-6 and TRBJ1-3; no firm D call. The V gene lost 0 bases and the J gene lost 3 bases, with 4 bases spanning the gap. The germline gives CDR1 SGHDT, CDR2 YYEEEE. The CDR3 is 13 residues long.

The chain uses TRBV30 and TRBJ2-5, with D possibly TRBD2 on 6 matching bases. Germline V CDR1 and CDR2: GTSNPN, SVGIG (reference sequence). V gave up 2 bases and J gave up 2 bases, with 18 bases separating them. This CDR3 has 16 amino acids. CDR3 DNA sequence: TGTGCCTGGAGTCTTGGCACGGGACTCGGGCAAGAGACCCAGTACTTC. It encodes CAWSLGTGLGQETQYF.

V usage is TRBV11-2 and J usage is TRBJ2-7; 7 positions agree with TRBD2. Per the germline V gene, CDR1 is SGHAT and CDR2 is FQNNGV. V was pared by 5 bases and J by 2 bases, with 6 bases of the junction left unmatched. The CDR3 is made up of 14 amino acids. The CDR3 nucleotides read TGTGCCAGCAGCCCTTTAGGGAGGGCCTACGAGCAGTACTTC. This encodes CASSPLGRAYEQYF.

The chain has TRBV27 and TRBJ2-1; TRBD1 matches at 8 bases. The CDR3 loop spans 16 amino acids. V trimming: 6 bases; J trimming: 4 bases; junction bases outside the gene matches: 11. CDR1 MNHEY and CDR2 SMNVEV come from the germline V gene (reference sequence). The CDR3 sequence: CASSDIGTGLYNEQFF. The CDR3 nucleotides read TGTGCCAGCAGCGACATCGGGACAGGACTATACAATGAGCAGTTCTTC.

The rearrangement uses TRBV5-4 and TRBJ1-1; D not certain. Germline CDR1 reads SGHNT; CDR2 reads YYREEE (reference sequence). The CDR3 contains 12 residues. The V and J ends lost 2 bases and 3 bases respectively, with 5 bases between them. CDR3 in amino acids: CASSLGYTEAFF. In DNA form, the CDR3 reads TGTGCCAGCAGCTTAGGGTACACTGAAGCTTTCTTT.

The rearrangement uses TRBV4-3 and TRBJ2-1; weak D call: TRBD1 (6 bases). Germline values: CDR1 LGHNA, CDR2 YSLEER. The V gene lost 1 base and the J gene lost 4 bases, with 8 bases spanning the gap. The CDR3 length is 14 residues. The CDR3 is CASSQATGYNEQFF. DNA for the CDR3: TGCGCCAGCAGCCAAGCGACAGGTTACAATGAGCAGTTCTTC.

CDR3 nucleotide sequence: TGCGCCAGCAGCCCCGGACTAGCGGGAGGCCCATACAATGAGCAGTTCTTC. It specifies CASSPGLAGGPYNEQFF. The chain joins TRBV5-1 to TRBJ2-1; 14 bases align to TRBD2. CDR3 length equals 17 residues. J gave up 4 bases and V 4 bases, and 7 bases lay outside the gene matches. CDR1 and CDR2 (germline): SGHRS, YFSETQ.

The rearrangement joins TRBV6-5 to TRBJ1-6; no reliable D call. Per germline, CDR1 MNHEY and CDR2 SVGAGI. V lost 4 bases, J lost 3 bases, and 10 bases lay in between. The CDR3 spans 15 residues. In DNA form, the CDR3 reads TGTGCCAGCAGTTTAGTAGCTTTCTATAATTCACCCCTCCACTTT. This codes for CASSLVAFYNSPLHF.

This clone is a singleton in its sample. The chain has TRBV13 and TRBJ2-7; a possible D gene is TRBD2 (5 bases). Germline lookup yields CDR1 PRHDT and CDR2 FYEKMQ (reference sequence). The CDR3 is made up of 14 amino acids. V dropped 0 bases and J dropped 1 base, with 7 bases sitting between them. The CDR3 region has the DNA TGTGCCAGCAGCTTAGGGGAGCGGTCCTACGAGCAGTACTTC. This gives the protein CASSLGERSYEQYF.

This chain links TRBV5-5 with TRBJ2-7; perhaps TRBD2 as D (6 bases). The CDR3 contains 15 residues. Germline V gives CDR1 SGHKS, CDR2 YYEKEE (reference sequence). V was trimmed by 0 bases and J by 0 bases, leaving 10 bases between them. In DNA, the CDR3 is TGTGCCAGCAGCTTGGCGGGAGACGGCTCCTACGAGCAGTACTTC. It encodes CASSLAGDGSYEQYF.

This clone was observed once. The chain carries TRBV6-4 and TRBJ1-2; possible D gene TRBD1, 6 bases. V gave up 4 bases and J gave up 5 bases, with 17 bases separating them. The CDR3 length is 15 residues. Per the germline V gene, CDR1 is MRHNA and CDR2 is SNTAGT. CDR3 nucleotide sequence: TGTGCCAGCAGTGGGATACAGGGTGTGAATTATGGCTACACCTTC. Translated: CASSGIQGVNYGYTF.

This sequence joins TRBV15 and TRBJ2-7; D could derive from TRBD1 or TRBD2 (5 bases each). Germline V gene data show CDR1 as LNHNV and CDR2 as YYDKDF (reference sequence). Between the trimmed V and J ends, which lost 4 bases and 3 bases, there was a span of 16 bases. The CDR3 covers 15 residues. CDR3 nucleotides: TGTGCCACCAGCATCGGGGCAGCGATTTACTACGAGCAGTACTTC. Translating gives CATSIGAAIYYEQYF.

V is TRBV4-2 and J is TRBJ2-1; either TRBD1 or TRBD2 may fit D (5 bases each). The CDR3 consists of 15 residues. CDR1 LGHNA and CDR2 YNFKEQ come from the germline V gene. The V end was cut by 3 bases, the J end by 3 bases, with 12 bases between. The CDR3 DNA reads TGTGCCAGCAGCCATGCCGGGACGCTCTACAATGAGCAGTTCTTC. It translates to CASSHAGTLYNEQFF.

The chain employs TRBV7-9 and TRBJ2-7, with D perhaps TRBD2 (6 bases). This CDR3 is built from 19 residues. The V end lost 2 bases, the J end lost 4 bases, and 27 bases lay between the germline ends. Looked up from germline, CDR1 is SEHNR and CDR2 is FQNEAQ (reference sequence). The CDR3 DNA sequence: TGTGCCAGCAGCTTATTCGGGGGAGCAGTCTTTTTAGATAGGTACGAGCAGTACTTC. It is translated as CASSLFGGAVFLDRYEQYF.

The genes are TRBV6-1 and TRBJ2-1; no definite D call. Between the trimmed V and J ends, which lost 10 bases and 3 bases, there was a span of 16 bases. The germline gives CDR1 MNHNS, CDR2 SASEGT. The CDR3 covers 14 residues. The CDR3 loop reads CATPGRVNYNEQFF. The CDR3 DNA is TGTGCCACTCCTGGACGGGTAAACTACAATGAGCAGTTCTTC.

V and J are TRBV15 and TRBJ2-2; no reliable D call. Trimming stripped 1 base from V and 8 bases from J, with 11 bases between. The CDR3 sequence is 14 residues long. CDR1 and CDR2 from the germline V gene are LNHNV and YYDKDF (reference sequence). The CDR3 bases are TGTGCCACCAGCAGAGTTCATTCTTCGGGGGAGCTGTTTTTT. It yields the protein CATSRVHSSGELFF.

The chain is built from TRBV28 and TRBJ2-7; TRBD1 or TRBD2 may be the D gene (5 bases each). From germline, CDR1 is MDHEN and CDR2 SYDVKM. Deletions cut 5 bases from V and 0 bases from J, with 11 bases between. There are 14 residues in the CDR3. CDR3 sequence (DNA): TGTGCCAGCAGTCCTTGGGGGTTCTCCTACGAGCAGTACTTC. It specifies CASSPWGFSYEQYF.

This sequence joins TRBV4-1 and TRBJ2-7, with 8 bases matching TRBD2. The germline V gene encodes CDR1 MGHRA and CDR2 YSYEKL. There are 15 residues in the CDR3. V dropped 4 bases and J dropped 3; count of bases not matched to a gene: 8. CDR3 sequence reads: CASSLPGGVGYEQYF. The CDR3 coding sequence is TGCGCCAGCAGCCTCCCGGGGGGGGTCGGCTACGAGCAGTACTTC.

The V gene is TRBV16, the J gene TRBJ2-7, with 8 bases that match TRBD1. J was trimmed by 9 bases and V by 2 bases; bases with no gene match: 6. Germline assignment: CDR1 KGHSY and CDR2 FQNENV. CDR3 size: 13 residues. CDR3 DNA: TGTGCCAGCAGCCAAGGGACAGGTTCCGGGCAGTACTTC. This translates into CASSQGTGSGQYF.

The chain joins TRBV6-5 to TRBJ2-3; 10 bases agree with TRBD2. This CDR3 is built from 14 residues. The germline CDR1 and CDR2 sequences are MNHEY and SVGAGI. V was clipped by 4 bases and J by 6 bases; unmatched bases: 4. The CDR3 sequence: CASSSGLAADTQYF. The CDR3 region has the DNA TGTGCCAGCAGTTCCGGACTAGCGGCGGATACGCAGTATTTT.